A selection of T cell receptor beta chains follows, all from one sample in a study of blood T cell repertoires in COVID-19. This table comes from immunoSEQ multiplex PCR, and its TCRdb copy is limited to in-frame clones, with some not included. The table has 65,000 to 85,000 clones, 70% to 85% seen once; the top ten hold 5.7%. Sequenced input: peripheral blood. The origin of the receptors is a man aged 50-59 years with active or convalescent COVID-19. CDR3s leave out the opening cysteine and the closing phenylalanine or tryptophan. The order of the fields is J gene, V gene, CDR3 protein.

j_gene: TRBJ1-1
v_gene: TRBV6-6
CDR3aa: ASSPSTGGLNTEAF

j_gene: TRBJ2-3
v_gene: TRBV23-1
CDR3aa: ASSSTRLAGGAWDTQY

j_gene: TRBJ1-1
v_gene: TRBV29-1
CDR3aa: SVRVPEAF

j_gene: TRBJ2-4
v_gene: TRBV4-3
CDR3aa: ASSQSPGQGSSLAKNIQY

j_gene: TRBJ1-2
v_gene: TRBV5-6
CDR3aa: ASSLWEANGYT

j_gene: TRBJ1-1
v_gene: TRBV7-8
CDR3aa: ASSLVAGGYGTEAF

j_gene: TRBJ2-3
v_gene: TRBV3-1/TRBV3-2
CDR3aa: ASSQGVSCNAQY

j_gene: TRBJ2-7
v_gene: TRBV24-1
CDR3aa: ATSEHWTSESYEQY

j_gene: TRBJ2-3
v_gene: TRBV6-5
CDR3aa: ASSSLRTGRADTQY

j_gene: TRBJ1-5
v_gene: TRBV6-1
CDR3aa: ASSDQGGGGQPQH

j_gene: TRBJ1-5
v_gene: TRBV7-8
CDR3aa: ASSSWTGQNNQPQH

j_gene: TRBJ2-2
v_gene: TRBV10-3
CDR3aa: AISDGPSGAGELF

j_gene: TRBJ1-1
v_gene: TRBV10-3
CDR3aa: ATLNRGLMSTEAF

j_gene: TRBJ2-4
v_gene: TRBV4-3
CDR3aa: ASSQAHRRAGGLHY

j_gene: TRBJ1-5
v_gene: TRBV30
CDR3aa: AWSGGQGGQPQH

j_gene: TRBJ1-5
v_gene: TRBV25-1
CDR3aa: ASSEAGATAQH

j_gene: TRBJ2-1
v_gene: TRBV29-1
CDR3aa: SGRGDIYNEQF

j_gene: TRBJ1-2
v_gene: TRBV11-3
CDR3aa: ASSPGQGNYGYT

j_gene: TRBJ2-5
v_gene: TRBV7-2
CDR3aa: ASSPGLPQVETQY

j_gene: TRBJ2-3
v_gene: TRBV10-3
CDR3aa: AISDGGGVDTQY

j_gene: TRBJ1-2
v_gene: TRBV3-1/TRBV3-2
CDR3aa: ASSQDLGGRGGYT

j_gene: TRBJ1-2
v_gene: TRBV5-6
CDR3aa: ASSSLTLQGVYGYT

j_gene: TRBJ2-7
v_gene: TRBV19
CDR3aa: ASSTSRGREQY

j_gene: TRBJ1-1
v_gene: TRBV6-5
CDR3aa: ASSTPTGYTEAF

j_gene: TRBJ2-7
v_gene: TRBV30
CDR3aa: AWSVLNYEQY

j_gene: TRBJ2-2
v_gene: TRBV27
CDR3aa: ASSPERPDRANTGELF

j_gene: TRBJ1-2
v_gene: TRBV27
CDR3aa: ASSWGQGLGGYGYT

j_gene: TRBJ1-3
v_gene: TRBV7-8
CDR3aa: ASSYRGGLSGNTIY

j_gene: TRBJ1-2
v_gene: TRBV7-9
CDR3aa: ASSPGTFGGYT

j_gene: TRBJ2-5
v_gene: TRBV7-2
CDR3aa: ASSKVAGGMGIGETQY

j_gene: TRBJ1-5
v_gene: TRBV3-1/TRBV3-2
CDR3aa: ASSQAPPHRVDQPQH

j_gene: TRBJ1-1
v_gene: TRBV3-1/TRBV3-2
CDR3aa: ASSQAGVKGAF

j_gene: TRBJ1-1
v_gene: TRBV5-4
CDR3aa: ASSFRDRNTEAF

j_gene: TRBJ1-6
v_gene: TRBV7-8
CDR3aa: ASSPQTPTNSPLH

j_gene: TRBJ1-3
v_gene: TRBV5-4
CDR3aa: ASRSDSSGNTIY

j_gene: TRBJ2-7
v_gene: TRBV3-1/TRBV3-2
CDR3aa: ASSKGEEGALREQY

j_gene: TRBJ1-1
v_gene: TRBV2
CDR3aa: AVGGRDTEAF

j_gene: TRBJ2-7
v_gene: TRBV3-1/TRBV3-2
CDR3aa: ASSLGGASYEQY

j_gene: TRBJ2-7
v_gene: TRBV7-6
CDR3aa: ASSLGTGGSYEQY

j_gene: TRBJ2-7
v_gene: TRBV9
CDR3aa: ASSVGDGGGYEQY

j_gene: TRBJ2-7
v_gene: TRBV2
CDR3aa: ASSEQGGPYEQY

j_gene: TRBJ1-1
v_gene: TRBV5-1
CDR3aa: ASSQRTSGGHTEAF

j_gene: TRBJ2-5
v_gene: TRBV27
CDR3aa: ASRGAGGTQY

j_gene: TRBJ1-2
v_gene: TRBV2
CDR3aa: ASSVTGGGIFEHGYT

j_gene: TRBJ1-1
v_gene: TRBV5-6
CDR3aa: ASSRTGWGNTEAF

j_gene: TRBJ1-4
v_gene: TRBV29-1
CDR3aa: SARTQAGEKLF

j_gene: TRBJ2-1
v_gene: TRBV9
CDR3aa: ASSLRLAGYNEQF

j_gene: TRBJ2-1
v_gene: TRBV12-5
CDR3aa: ASGLATGGRDEQF

j_gene: TRBJ1-4
v_gene: TRBV27
CDR3aa: ASSSTSEKLF

j_gene: TRBJ2-7
v_gene: TRBV29-1
CDR3aa: SVRGQGVTYEQY

j_gene: TRBJ1-1
v_gene: TRBV5-4
CDR3aa: ASSPGSNTEAF

j_gene: TRBJ1-6
v_gene: TRBV27
CDR3aa: ASTPGTYNSPLH

j_gene: TRBJ2-1
v_gene: TRBV19
CDR3aa: ASSRLAGGPNEQF

j_gene: TRBJ2-7
v_gene: TRBV6-5
CDR3aa: ASRRQEPYEQY

j_gene: TRBJ1-4
v_gene: TRBV10-3
CDR3aa: AAGGQGNEKLF

j_gene: TRBJ1-2
v_gene: TRBV29-1
CDR3aa: SVRAGGYGYT

j_gene: TRBJ1-1
v_gene: TRBV7-2
CDR3aa: ASSLGDYTEAF

j_gene: TRBJ2-1
v_gene: TRBV10-1
CDR3aa: ASSESTRGLKGNEQF

j_gene: TRBJ1-1
v_gene: TRBV5-4
CDR3aa: ASRRDRNTEAF